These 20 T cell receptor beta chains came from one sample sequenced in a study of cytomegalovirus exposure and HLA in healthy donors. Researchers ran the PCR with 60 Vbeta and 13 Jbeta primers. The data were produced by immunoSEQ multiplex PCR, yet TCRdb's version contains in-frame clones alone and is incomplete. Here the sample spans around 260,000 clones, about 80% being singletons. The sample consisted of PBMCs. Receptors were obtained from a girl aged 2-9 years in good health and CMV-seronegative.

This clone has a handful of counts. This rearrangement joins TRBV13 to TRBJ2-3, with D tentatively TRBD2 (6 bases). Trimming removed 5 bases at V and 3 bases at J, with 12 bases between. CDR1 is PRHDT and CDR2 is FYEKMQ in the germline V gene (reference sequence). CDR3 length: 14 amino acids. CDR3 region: CASSPGGLTDTQYF. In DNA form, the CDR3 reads TGTGCCAGCAGCCCAGGAGGGTTGACAGATACGCAGTATTTT.

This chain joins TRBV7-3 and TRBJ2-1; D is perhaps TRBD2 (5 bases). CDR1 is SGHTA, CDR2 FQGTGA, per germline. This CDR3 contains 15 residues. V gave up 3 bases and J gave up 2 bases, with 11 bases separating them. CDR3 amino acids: CASSFGELTYNEQFF. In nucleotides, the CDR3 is TGTGCCAGCAGCTTCGGGGAGTTGACCTACAATGAGCAGTTCTTC.

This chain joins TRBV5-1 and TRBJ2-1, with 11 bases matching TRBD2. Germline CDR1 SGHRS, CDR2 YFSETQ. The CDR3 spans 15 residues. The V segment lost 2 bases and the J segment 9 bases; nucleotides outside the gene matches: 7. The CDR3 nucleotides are TGCGCCAGCAGCTTCACTAGCGGGAGCGGAGGTGAGCAGTTCTTC. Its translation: CASSFTSGSGGEQFF.

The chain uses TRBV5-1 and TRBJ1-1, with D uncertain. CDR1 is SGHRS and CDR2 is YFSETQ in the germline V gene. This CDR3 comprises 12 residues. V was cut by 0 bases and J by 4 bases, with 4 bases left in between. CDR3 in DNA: TGCGCCAGCAGCTTGGGTCGCACTGAAGCTTTCTTT. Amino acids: CASSLGRTEAFF.

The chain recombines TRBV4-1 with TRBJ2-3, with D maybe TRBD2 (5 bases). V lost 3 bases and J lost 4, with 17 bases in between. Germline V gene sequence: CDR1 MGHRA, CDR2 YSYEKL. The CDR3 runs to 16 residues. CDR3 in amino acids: CASSQRAQPAPDTQYF. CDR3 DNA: TGCGCCAGCAGCCAGAGGGCACAGCCCGCCCCAGATACGCAGTATTTT.

In nucleotides, the CDR3 is TGTGCCAGCAGCGCTAGCGGGGGGGACCCTTACGAGCAGTACTTC. It is translated as CASSASGGDPYEQYF. The chain links TRBV6-5 to TRBJ2-7; 12 positions agree with TRBD2. After removal of 6 bases from V and 4 bases from J, the junction contained 7 bases not matched to a gene. Per germline, CDR1 MNHEY and CDR2 SVGAGI. The CDR3 totals 15 residues.

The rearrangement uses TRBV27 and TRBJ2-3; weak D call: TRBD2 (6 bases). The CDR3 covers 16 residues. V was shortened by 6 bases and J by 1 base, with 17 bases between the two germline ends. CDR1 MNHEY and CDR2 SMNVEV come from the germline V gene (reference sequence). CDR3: CASRFSGGSRTDTQYF. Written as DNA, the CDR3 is TGTGCCAGCAGGTTTTCTGGGGGGAGCCGCACAGATACGCAGTATTTT.

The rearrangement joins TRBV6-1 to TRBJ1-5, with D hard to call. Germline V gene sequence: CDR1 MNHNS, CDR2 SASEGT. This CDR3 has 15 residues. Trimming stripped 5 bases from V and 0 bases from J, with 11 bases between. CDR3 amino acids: CASSRGLNSNQPQHF. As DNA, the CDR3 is TGTGCCAGCAGTAGAGGTCTCAATAGCAATCAGCCCCAGCATTTT.

Written as DNA, the CDR3 is TGTGCCAGCAGTTTGGTAGGGACAGGATACTACGAGCAGTACTTC. Translated, it gives CASSLVGTGYYEQYF. The rearrangement uses TRBV28 and TRBJ2-7, with TRBD1 matching 8 bases. The germline V gene encodes CDR1 MDHEN and CDR2 SYDVKM. The junction had 7 bases not matched to a gene; V was cut back by 3 bases and J by 3 bases. The length of the CDR3 is 15 residues. The whole variable domain, filled in from reference TRBV28 and TRBJ2-7, reads DVKVTQSSRYLVKRTGEKVFLECVQDMDHENMFWYRQDPGLGLRLIYFSYDVKMKEKGDIPEGYSVSREKKERFSLILESASTNQTSMYLCASSLVGTGYYEQYFGPGTRLTVT.

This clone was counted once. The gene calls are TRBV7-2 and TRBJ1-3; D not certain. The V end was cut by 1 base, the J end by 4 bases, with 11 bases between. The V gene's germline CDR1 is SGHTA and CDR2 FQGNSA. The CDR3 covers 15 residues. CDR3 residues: CASSLEIVAGNTIYF. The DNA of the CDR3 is TGTGCCAGCAGCTTAGAAATCGTGGCCGGAAACACCATATATTTT.

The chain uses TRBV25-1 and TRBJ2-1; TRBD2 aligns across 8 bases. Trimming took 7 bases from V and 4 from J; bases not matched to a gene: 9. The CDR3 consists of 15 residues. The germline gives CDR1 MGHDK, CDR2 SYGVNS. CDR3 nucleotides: TGTGCCAGCAAGGGGGGTGCGGGAGGATACAATGAGCAGTTCTTC. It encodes CASKGGAGGYNEQFF.

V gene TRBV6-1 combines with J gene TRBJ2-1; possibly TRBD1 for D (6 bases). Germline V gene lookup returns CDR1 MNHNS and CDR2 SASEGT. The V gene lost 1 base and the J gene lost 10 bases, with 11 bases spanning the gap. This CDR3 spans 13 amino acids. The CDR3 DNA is TGTGCCAGCAGTGAAGACAGGGCCCGGGAGCAGTTCTTC. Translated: CASSEDRAREQFF.

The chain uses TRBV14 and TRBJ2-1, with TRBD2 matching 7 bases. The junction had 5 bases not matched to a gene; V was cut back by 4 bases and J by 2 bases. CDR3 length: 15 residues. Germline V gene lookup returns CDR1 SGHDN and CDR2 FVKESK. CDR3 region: CASSPFLAAYNEQFF. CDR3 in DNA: TGTGCCAGCAGCCCGTTCCTAGCGGCCTACAATGAGCAGTTCTTC.

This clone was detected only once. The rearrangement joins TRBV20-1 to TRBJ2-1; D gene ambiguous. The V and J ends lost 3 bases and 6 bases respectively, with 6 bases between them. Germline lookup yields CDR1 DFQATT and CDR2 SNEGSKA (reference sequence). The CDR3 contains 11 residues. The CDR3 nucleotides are TGCAGTGCTAGTTCTCGCAATGAGCAGTTCTTC. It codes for CSASSRNEQFF.

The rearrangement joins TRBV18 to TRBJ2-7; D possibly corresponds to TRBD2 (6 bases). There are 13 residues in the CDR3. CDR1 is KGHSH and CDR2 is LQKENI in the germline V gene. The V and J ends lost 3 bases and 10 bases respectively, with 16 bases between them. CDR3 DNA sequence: TGTGCCAGCTCACCTTCAGGGACTCCGGATCAGTACTTC. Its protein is CASSPSGTPDQYF. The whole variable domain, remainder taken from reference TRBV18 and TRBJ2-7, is NAGVMQNPRHLVRRRGQEARLRCSPMKGHSHVYWYRQLPEEGLKFMVYLQKENIIDESGMPKERFSAEFPKEGPSILRIQQVVRGDSAAYFCASSPSGTPDQYFGPGTRLTVT.

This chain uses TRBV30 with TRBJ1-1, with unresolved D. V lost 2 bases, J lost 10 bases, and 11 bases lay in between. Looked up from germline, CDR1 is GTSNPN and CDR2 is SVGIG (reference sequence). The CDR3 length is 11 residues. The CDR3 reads CAWSLKAGAFF. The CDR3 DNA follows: TGTGCCTGGAGTCTGAAGGCAGGAGCTTTCTTT.

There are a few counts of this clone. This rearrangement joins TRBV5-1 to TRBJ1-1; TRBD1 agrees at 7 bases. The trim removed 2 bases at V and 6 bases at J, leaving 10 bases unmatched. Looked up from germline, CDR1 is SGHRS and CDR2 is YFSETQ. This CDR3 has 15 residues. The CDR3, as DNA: TGCGCCAGCAGCTTACATGGCAGGGGGAATGCTGAAGCTTTCTTT. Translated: CASSLHGRGNAEAFF.

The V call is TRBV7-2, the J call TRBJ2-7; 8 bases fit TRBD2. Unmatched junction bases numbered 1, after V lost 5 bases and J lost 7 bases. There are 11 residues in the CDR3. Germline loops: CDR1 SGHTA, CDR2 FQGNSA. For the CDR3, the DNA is TGTGCCAGCAGCCGGGGGGGGGAGCAGTACTTC. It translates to CASSRGGEQYF. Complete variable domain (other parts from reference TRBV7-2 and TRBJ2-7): GAGVSQSPSNKVTEKGKDVELRCDPISGHTALYWYRQSLGQGLEFLIYFQGNSAPDKSGLPSDRFSAERTGGSVSTLTIQRTQQEDSAVYLCASSRGGEQYFGPGTRLTVT.

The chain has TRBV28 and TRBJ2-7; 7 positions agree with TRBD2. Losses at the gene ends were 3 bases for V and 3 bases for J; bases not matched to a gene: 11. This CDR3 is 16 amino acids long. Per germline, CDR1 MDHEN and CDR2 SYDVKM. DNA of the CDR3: TGTGCCAGCAGTTTGATCTCTGGGACGGGGGGCTACGAGCAGTACTTC. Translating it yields CASSLISGTGGYEQYF.

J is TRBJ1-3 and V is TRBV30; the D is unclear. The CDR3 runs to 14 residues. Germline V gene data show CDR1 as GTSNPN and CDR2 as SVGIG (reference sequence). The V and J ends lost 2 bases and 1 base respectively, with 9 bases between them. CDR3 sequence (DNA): TGTGCCTGGAGTCCCACGGGGTCTGGAAACACCATATATTTT. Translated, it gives CAWSPTGSGNTIYF.